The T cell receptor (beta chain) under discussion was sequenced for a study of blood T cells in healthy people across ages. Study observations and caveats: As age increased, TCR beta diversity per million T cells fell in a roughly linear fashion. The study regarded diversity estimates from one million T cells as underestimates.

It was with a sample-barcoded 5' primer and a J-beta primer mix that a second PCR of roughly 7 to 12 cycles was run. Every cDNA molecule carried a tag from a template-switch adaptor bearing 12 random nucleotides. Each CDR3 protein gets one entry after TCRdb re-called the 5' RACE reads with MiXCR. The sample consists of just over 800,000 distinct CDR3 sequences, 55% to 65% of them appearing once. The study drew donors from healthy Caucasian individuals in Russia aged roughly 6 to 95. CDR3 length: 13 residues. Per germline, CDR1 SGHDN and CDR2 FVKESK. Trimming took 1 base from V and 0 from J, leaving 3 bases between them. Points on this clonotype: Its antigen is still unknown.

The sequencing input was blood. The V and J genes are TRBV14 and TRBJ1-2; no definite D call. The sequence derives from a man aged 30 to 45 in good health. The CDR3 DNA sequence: TGTGCCAGCAGCCAAGTCCCTAACTATGGCTACACCTTC. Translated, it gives CASSQVPNYGYTF.